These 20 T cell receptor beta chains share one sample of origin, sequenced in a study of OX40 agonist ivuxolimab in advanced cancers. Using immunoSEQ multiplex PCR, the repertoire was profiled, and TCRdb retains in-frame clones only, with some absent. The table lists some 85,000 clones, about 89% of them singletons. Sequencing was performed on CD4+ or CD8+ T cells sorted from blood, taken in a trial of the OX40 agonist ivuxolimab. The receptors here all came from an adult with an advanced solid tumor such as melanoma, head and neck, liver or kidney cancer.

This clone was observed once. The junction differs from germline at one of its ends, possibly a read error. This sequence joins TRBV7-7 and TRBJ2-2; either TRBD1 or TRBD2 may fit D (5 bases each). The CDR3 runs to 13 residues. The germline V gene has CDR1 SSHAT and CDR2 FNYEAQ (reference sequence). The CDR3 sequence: CASSLGDVGELFF. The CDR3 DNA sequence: TGTGCTAGCAGCTTAGGGGACGTCGGGGAGCTGTTTTTT.

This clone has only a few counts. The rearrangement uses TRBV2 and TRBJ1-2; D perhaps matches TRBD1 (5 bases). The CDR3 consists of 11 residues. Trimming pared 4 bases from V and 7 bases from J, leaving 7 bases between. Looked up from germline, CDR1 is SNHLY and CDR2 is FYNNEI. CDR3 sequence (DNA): TGTGCCAGCAGTGGTAGGGGTGGCTACACCTTC. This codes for CASSGRGGYTF.

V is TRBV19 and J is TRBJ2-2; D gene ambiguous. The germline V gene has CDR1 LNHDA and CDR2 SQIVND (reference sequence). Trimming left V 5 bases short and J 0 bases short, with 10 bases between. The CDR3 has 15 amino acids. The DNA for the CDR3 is TGTGCCAGTAGTCTCAGCAGATCGAACACCGGGGAGCTGTTTTTT. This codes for CASSLSRSNTGELFF.

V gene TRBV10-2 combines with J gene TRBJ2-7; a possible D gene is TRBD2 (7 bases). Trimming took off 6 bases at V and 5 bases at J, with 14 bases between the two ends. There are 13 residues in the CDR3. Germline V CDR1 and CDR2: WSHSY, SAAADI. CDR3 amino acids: CASRTRGAHEQYF. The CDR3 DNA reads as TGCGCCAGCAGGACTCGGGGGGCCCACGAGCAGTACTTC.

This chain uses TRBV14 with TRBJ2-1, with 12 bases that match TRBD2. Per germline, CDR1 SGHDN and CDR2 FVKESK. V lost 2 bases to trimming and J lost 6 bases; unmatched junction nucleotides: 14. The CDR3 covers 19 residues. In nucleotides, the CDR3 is TGTGCCAGCAGCCAATGGGAGCAATCTAGCGGGAGGGCCTTCAATGAGCAGTTCTTC. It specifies CASSQWEQSSGRAFNEQFF.

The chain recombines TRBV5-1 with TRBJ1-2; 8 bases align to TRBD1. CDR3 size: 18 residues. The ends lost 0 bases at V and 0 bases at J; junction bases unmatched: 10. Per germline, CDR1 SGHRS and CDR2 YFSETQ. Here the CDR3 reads CASSLVGQGRLTNYGYTF. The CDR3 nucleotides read TGCGCCAGCAGCTTGGTAGGACAGGGAAGATTAACTAACTATGGCTACACCTTC.

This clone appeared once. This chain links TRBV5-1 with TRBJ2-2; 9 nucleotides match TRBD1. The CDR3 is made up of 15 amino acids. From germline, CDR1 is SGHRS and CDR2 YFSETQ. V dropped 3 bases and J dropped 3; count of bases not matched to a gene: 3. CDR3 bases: TGCGCCAGCAGCTCCGGGACAGGGTACACCGGGGAGCTGTTTTTT. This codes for CASSSGTGYTGELFF.

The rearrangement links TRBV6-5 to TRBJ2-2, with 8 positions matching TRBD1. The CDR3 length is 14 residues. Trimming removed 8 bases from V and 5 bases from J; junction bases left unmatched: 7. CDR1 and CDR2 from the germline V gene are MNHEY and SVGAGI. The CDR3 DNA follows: TGTGCCAGCCGCCCACAGGGGGGAACCGGGGAGCTGTTTTTT. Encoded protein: CASRPQGGTGELFF.

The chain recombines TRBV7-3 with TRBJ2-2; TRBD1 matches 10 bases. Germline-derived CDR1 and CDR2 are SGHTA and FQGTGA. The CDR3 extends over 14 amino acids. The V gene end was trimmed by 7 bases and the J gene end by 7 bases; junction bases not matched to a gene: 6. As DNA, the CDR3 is TGTGCCAGCACAGACAGGGGGCCGGGCGGGGAGCTGTTTTTT. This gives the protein CASTDRGPGGELFF.

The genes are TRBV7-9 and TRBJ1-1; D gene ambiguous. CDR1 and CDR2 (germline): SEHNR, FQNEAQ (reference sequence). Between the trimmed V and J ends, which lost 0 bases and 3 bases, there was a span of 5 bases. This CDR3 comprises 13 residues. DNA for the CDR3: TGTGCCAGCAGCTTAGCTGGCTACACTGAAGCTTTCTTT. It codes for CASSLAGYTEAFF. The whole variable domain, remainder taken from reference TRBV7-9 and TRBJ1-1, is DTGVSQNPRHKITKRGQNVTFRCDPISEHNRLYWYRQTLGQGPEFLTYFQNEAQLEKSRLLSDRFSAERPKGSFSTLEIQRTEQGDSAMYLCASSLAGYTEAFFGQGTRLTVV.

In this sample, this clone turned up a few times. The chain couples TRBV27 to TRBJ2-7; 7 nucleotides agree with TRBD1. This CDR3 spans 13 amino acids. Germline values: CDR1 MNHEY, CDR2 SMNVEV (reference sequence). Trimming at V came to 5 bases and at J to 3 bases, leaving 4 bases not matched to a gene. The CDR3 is CASSTGVSYEQYF. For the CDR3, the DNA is TGTGCCAGCAGTACAGGGGTAAGCTACGAGCAGTACTTC.

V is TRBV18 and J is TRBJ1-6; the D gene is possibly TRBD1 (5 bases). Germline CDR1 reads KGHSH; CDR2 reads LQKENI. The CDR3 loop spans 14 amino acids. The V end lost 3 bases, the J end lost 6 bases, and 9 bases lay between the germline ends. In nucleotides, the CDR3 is TGTGCCAGCTCACCGGGGACGATTAATTCACCCCTCCACTTT. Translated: CASSPGTINSPLHF.

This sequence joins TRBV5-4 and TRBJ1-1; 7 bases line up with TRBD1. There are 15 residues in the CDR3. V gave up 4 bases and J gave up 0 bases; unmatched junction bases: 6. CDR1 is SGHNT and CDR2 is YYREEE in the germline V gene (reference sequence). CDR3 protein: CASSPTGNMNTEAFF. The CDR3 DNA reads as TGTGCCAGCAGCCCGACAGGGAACATGAACACTGAAGCTTTCTTT.

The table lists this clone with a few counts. The CDR3 DNA follows: TGCAGTGCCCCATCTGGGACTGAAGCTTTCTTT. Translating gives CSAPSGTEAFF. This sequence joins TRBV20-1 and TRBJ1-1; D unclear. Deletions cut 6 bases from V and 5 bases from J, with 10 bases between. The CDR3 covers 11 residues. In germline, CDR1 is DFQATT, CDR2 SNEGSKA (reference sequence).

The CDR3: CASSLTGGSQPQHF. The CDR3, as DNA: TGTGCCAGCAGCCTGACAGGGGGCAGTCAGCCCCAGCATTTT. The chain employs TRBV28 and TRBJ1-5; TRBD1 matches at 10 bases. V was clipped by 6 bases and J by 6 bases; unmatched bases: 5. The CDR3 extends over 14 amino acids. The V gene's germline CDR1 is MDHEN and CDR2 SYDVKM.

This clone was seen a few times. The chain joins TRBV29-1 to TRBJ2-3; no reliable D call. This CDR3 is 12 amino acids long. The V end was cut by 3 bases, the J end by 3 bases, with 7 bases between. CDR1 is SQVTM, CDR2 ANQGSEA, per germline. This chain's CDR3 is CSVERYTDTQYF. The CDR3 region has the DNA TGCAGCGTTGAGCGATATACAGATACGCAGTATTTT.

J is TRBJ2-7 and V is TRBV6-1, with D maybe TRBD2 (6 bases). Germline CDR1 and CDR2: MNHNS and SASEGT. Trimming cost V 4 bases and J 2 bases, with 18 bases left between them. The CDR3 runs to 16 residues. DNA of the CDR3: TGTGCCAGCAGTGCTCGGGAGCTACCACCCCCCTACGAGCAGTACTTC. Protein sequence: CASSARELPPPYEQYF.

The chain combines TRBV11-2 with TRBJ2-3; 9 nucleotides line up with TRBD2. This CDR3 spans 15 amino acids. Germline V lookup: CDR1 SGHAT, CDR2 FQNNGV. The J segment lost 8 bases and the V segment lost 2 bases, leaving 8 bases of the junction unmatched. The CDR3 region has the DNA TGTGCCAGCAGCTTATTGCGGGAGGGATTTGGTACGCAGTATTTT. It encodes CASSLLREGFGTQYF.

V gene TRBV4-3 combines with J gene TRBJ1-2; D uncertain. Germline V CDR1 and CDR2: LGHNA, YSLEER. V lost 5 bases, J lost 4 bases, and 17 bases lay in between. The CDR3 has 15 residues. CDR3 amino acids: CASSSRREGGYGYTF. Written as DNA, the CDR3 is TGCGCCAGCAGCTCGCGGCGGGAGGGAGGCTATGGCTACACCTTC.

The CDR3 nucleotides read TGTGCCAGCGCGTTGCGGTACAATGAGCAGTTCTTC. The encoded protein is CASALRYNEQFF. This chain joins TRBV27 and TRBJ2-1; D is unclear. Germline V gives CDR1 MNHEY, CDR2 SMNVEV (reference sequence). Deletions cut 8 bases from V and 4 bases from J, with 9 bases between. The CDR3 covers 12 residues.